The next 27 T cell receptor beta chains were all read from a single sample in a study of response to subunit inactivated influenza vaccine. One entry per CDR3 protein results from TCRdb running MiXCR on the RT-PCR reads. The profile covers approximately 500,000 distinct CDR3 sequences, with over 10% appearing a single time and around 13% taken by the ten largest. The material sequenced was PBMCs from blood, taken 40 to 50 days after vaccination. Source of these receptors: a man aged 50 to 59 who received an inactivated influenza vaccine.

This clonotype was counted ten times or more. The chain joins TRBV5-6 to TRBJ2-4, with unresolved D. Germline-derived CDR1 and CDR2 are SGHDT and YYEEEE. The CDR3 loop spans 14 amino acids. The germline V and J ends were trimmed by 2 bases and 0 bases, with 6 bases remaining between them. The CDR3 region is CASSFLLAKNIQYF. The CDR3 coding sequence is TGTGCCAGCAGCTTCCTATTAGCCAAAAACATTCAGTACTTC.

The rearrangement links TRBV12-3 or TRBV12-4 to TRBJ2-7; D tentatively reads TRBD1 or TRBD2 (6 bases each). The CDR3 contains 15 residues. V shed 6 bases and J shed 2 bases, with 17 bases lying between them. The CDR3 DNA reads TGTGCCAGCAGCCTAGAGGGGGGCATAGCCTACGAGCAGTACTTC. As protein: CASSLEGGIAYEQYF.

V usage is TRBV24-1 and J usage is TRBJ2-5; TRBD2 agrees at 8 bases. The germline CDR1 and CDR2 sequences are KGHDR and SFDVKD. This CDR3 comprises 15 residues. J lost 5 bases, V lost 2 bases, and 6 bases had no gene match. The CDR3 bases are TGTGCCACCAGTGATTCCCCAGGCGGGAGGGAGACCCAGTACTTC. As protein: CATSDSPGGRETQYF.

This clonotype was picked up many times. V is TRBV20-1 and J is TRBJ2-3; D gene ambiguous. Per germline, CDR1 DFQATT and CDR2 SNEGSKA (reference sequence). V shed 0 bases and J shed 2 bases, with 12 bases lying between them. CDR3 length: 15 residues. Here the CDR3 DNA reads TGCAGTGCTAGAGATGTTCTGCGGACCACAGATACGCAGTATTTT. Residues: CSARDVLRTTDTQYF.

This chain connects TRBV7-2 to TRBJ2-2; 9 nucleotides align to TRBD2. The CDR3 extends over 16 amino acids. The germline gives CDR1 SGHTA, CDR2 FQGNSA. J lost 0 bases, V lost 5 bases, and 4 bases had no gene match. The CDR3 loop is CASSRTSVANTGELFF. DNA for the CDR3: TGTGCCAGCAGCCGGACTAGCGTTGCGAACACCGGGGAGCTGTTTTTT.

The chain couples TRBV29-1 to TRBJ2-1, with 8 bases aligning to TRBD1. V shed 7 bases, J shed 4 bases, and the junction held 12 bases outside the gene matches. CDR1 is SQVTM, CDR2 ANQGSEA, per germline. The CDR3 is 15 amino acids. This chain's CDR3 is CSGTNRQGLYNEQFF. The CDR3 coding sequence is TGCAGCGGGACAAACAGACAGGGGTTATACAATGAGCAGTTCTTC.

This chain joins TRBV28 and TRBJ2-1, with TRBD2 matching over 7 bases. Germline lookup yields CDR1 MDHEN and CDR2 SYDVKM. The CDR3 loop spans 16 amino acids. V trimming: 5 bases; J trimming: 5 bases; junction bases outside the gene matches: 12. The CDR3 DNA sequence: TGTGCCAGCAGTCGAATCGGGCTAGCGGAGCACAATGAGCAGTTCTTC. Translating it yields CASSRIGLAEHNEQFF.

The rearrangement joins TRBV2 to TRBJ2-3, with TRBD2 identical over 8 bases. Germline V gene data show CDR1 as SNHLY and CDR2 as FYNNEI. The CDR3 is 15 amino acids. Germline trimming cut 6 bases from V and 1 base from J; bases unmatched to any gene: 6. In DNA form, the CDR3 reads TGTGCCAGCAGGCAGTCGGGAGGGGGCACAGATACGCAGTATTTT. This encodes CASRQSGGGTDTQYF.

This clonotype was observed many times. The CDR3 spells CASSKNQETQYF. The CDR3 region has the DNA TGTGCCAGCAGCAAGAACCAAGAGACCCAGTACTTC. The chain carries TRBV6-6 and TRBJ2-5; D is ambiguous. Trimming removed 6 bases from V and 0 bases from J, with 5 bases in between. This CDR3 is 12 amino acids long. Germline V CDR1 and CDR2: MNHNY, SVGAGI (reference sequence).

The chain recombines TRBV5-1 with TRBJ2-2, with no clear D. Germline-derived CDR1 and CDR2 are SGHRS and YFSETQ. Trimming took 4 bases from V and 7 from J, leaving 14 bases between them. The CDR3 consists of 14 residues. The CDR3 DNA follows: TGCGCCAGCAGCACGGTGGGTGAATACGGGGAGCTGTTTTTT. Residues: CASSTVGEYGELFF.

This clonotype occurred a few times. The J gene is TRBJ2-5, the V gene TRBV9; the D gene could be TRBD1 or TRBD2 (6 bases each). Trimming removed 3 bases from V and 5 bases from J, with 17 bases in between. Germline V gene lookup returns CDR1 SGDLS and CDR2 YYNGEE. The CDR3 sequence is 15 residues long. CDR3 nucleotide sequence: TGTGCCAGCAGCGCCTTAGGGGGGACAACGGAGACCCAGTACTTC. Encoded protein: CASSALGGTTETQYF.

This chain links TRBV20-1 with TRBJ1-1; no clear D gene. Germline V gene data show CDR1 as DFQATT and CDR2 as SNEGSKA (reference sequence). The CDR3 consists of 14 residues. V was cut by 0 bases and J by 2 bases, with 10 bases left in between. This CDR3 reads CSARDQGSNTEAFF. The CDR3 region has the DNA TGCAGTGCTAGAGATCAAGGTTCCAACACTGAAGCTTTCTTT.

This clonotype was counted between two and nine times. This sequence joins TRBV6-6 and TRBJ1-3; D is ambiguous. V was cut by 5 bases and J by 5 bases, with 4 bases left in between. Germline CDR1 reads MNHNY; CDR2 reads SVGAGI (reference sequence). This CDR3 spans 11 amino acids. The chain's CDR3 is CASSTRNTIYF. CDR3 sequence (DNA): TGTGCCAGCAGTACTCGAAACACCATATATTTT.

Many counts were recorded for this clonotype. CDR3 nucleotide sequence: TGTGCCAGCAGCCCTACGGACAGGGGACACGAGCAGTACTTC. Translating gives CASSPTDRGHEQYF. The rearrangement uses TRBV7-6 and TRBJ2-7; 9 bases agree with TRBD1. V shed 5 bases, J shed 5 bases, and the junction held 7 bases outside the gene matches. The germline CDR1 and CDR2 sequences are SGHVS and FNYEAQ. This CDR3 contains 14 residues. The full variable domain, with the rest looked up from reference TRBV7-6 and TRBJ2-7, is GAGVSQSPRYKVTKRGQDVALRCDPISGHVSLYWYRQALGQGPEFLTYFNYEAQQDKSGLPNDRFSAERPEGSISTLTIQRTEQRDSAMYRCASSPTDRGHEQYFGPGTRLTVT.

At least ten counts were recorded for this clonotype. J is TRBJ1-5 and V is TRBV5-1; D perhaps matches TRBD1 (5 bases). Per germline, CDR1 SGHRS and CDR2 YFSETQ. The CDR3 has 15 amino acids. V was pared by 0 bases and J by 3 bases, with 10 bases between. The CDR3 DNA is TGCGCCAGCAGCTTGGATGCAGGGATCAATCAGCCCCAGCATTTT. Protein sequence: CASSLDAGINQPQHF.

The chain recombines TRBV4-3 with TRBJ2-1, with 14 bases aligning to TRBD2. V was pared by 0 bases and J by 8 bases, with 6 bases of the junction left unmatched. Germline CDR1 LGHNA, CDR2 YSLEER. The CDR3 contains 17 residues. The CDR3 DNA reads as TGCGCCAGCAGCCAAGATATCGGGACTAGCGGGAGCTATGAGCAGTTCTTC. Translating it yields CASSQDIGTSGSYEQFF.

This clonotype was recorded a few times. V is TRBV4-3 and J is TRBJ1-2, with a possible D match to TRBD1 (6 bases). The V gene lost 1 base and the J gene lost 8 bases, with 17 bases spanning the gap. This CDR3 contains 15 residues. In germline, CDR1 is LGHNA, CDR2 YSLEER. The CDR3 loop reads CASSQAFQGYGGYTF. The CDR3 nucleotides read TGCGCCAGCAGCCAAGCTTTCCAGGGGTATGGGGGCTACACCTTC.

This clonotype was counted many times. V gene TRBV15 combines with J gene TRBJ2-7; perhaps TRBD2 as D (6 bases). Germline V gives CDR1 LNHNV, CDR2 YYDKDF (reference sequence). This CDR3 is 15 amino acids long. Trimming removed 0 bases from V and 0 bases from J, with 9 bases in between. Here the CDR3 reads CATSRERGISYEQYF. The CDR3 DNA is TGTGCCACCAGCAGAGAACGCGGGATCTCCTACGAGCAGTACTTC. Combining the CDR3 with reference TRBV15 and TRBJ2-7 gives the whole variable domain DAMVIQNPRYQVTQFGKPVTLSCSQTLNHNVMYWYQQKSSQAPKLLFHYYDKDFNNEADTPDNFQSRRPNTSFCFLDIRSPGLGDTAMYLCATSRERGISYEQYFGPGTRLTVT.

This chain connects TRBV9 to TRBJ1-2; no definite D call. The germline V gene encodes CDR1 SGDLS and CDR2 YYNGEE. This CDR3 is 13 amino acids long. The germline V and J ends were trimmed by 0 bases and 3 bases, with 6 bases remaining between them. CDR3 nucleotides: TGTGCCAGCAGCGTAGGTAGGGACTATGGCTACACCTTC. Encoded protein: CASSVGRDYGYTF.

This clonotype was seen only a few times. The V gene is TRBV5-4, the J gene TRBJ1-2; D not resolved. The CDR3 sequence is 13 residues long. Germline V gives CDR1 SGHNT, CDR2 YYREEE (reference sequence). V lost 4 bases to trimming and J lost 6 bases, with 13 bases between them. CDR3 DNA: TGTGCCAGCAGCCCCGGATGGGAAAATGGCTACACCTTC. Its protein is CASSPGWENGYTF.

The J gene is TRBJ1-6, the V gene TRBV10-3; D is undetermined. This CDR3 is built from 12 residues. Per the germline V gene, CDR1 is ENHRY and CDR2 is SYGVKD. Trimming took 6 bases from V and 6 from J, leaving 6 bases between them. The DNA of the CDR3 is TGTGCCATCAGGTCCGGTAATTCACCCCTCCACTTT. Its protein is CAIRSGNSPLHF.

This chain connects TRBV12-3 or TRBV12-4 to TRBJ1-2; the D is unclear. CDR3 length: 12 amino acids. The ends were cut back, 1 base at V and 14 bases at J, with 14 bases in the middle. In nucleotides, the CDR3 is TGTGCCAGCAGTTTAGTCGGCGGCACGGATACCTTC. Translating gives CASSLVGGTDTF.

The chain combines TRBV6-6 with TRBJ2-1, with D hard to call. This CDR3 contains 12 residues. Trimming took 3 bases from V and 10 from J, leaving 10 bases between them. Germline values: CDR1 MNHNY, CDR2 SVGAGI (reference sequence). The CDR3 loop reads CASSYSAHEQFF. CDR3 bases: TGTGCCAGCAGTTATTCGGCACACGAGCAGTTCTTC.

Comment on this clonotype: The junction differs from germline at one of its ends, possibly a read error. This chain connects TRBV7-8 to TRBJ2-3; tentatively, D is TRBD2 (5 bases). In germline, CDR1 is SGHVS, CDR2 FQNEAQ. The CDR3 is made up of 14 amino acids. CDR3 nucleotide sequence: TGTGCCATCAGCCCCCGCGGGTCCGCAGATACGCAGTATTTT. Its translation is CAISPRGSADTQYF.

The CDR3 is CASSDRGVGSTDTQYF. The DNA of the CDR3 is TGTGCCAGCAGTGATAGGGGGGTTGGGAGCACAGATACGCAGTATTTT. The chain carries TRBV2 and TRBJ2-3; D assignment may be TRBD1 or TRBD2 (6 bases each). The CDR3 is made up of 16 amino acids. Trimming cost V 3 bases and J 0 bases, with 13 bases left between them. In germline, CDR1 is SNHLY, CDR2 FYNNEI.

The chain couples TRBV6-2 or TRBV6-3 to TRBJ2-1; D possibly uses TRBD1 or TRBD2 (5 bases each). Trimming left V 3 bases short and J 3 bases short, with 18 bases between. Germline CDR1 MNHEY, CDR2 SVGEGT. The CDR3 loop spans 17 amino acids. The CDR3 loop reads CASSYYTGQASYNEQFF. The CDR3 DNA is TGTGCCAGCAGTTATTATACGGGGCAGGCTAGCTACAATGAGCAGTTCTTC.

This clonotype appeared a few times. CDR3 region: CASSYSDRAGNTIYF. CDR3 nucleotide sequence: TGTGCCAGCAGTTACTCCGACAGGGCTGGAAACACCATATATTTT. The genes are TRBV6-5 and TRBJ1-3; TRBD1 aligns across 7 bases. V was pared by 0 bases and J by 2 bases, with 1 base of the junction left unmatched. This CDR3 has 15 amino acids. Per the germline V gene, CDR1 is MNHEY and CDR2 is SVGAGI.